This is a list of T cell receptor beta chains from one sample in a study of shared clonotypes between healthy human individuals. Sequencing was performed with immunoSEQ multiplex PCR; in TCRdb, only in-frame clones are kept and a portion is missing. Of about 92,000 clones in the sample, roughly half were seen once. The sample was PBMCs. The receptors originated from a woman in her 40s in good health. Some clones in this sample may be carry-over from other donors' samples. Each CDR3 is given with its conserved first and last residue. The order of the fields is CDR3 protein, CDR3 DNA, clone size, D gene, V gene, J gene. The D gene is left open where the match is weak. Size values are once, few and many counts, or a class for expanded clones, and some rows have none.

CASSLDGLQPQHF	TGTGCCAGCAGCTTAGACGGTTTGCAGCCCCAGCATTTT	few	NA	TRBV7-2	TRBJ1-5
CSVGSSETQYF	TGCAGCGTTGGTAGCAGTGAGACCCAGTACTTC	NA	NA	TRBV29-1	TRBJ2-5
CASRLGPDPEKLFF	TGTGCCAGCAGGCTAGGGCCGGACCCTGAAAAACTGTTTTTT	many	NA	TRBV7-9	TRBJ1-4
CASSQGSGPQETQYF	TGCGCCAGCAGCCAAGGTTCGGGGCCCCAAGAGACCCAGTACTTC	NA	NA	TRBV4-3	TRBJ2-5
CASSSRDPATNEKLFF	TGTGCCAGCAGCTCTCGGGACCCTGCAACTAATGAAAAACTGTTTTTT	NA	NA	TRBV7-9	TRBJ1-4
CASSRAAAGREQYF	TGTGCCAGCAGTCGAGCGGCGGCCGGGCGTGAGCAGTACTTC	many	NA	TRBV28	TRBJ2-7
CASSLFPSAFSYEQYF	TGTGCCAGCAGCTTATTCCCTAGCGCCTTCTCCTACGAGCAGTACTTC	NA	NA	TRBV7-9	TRBJ2-7
CASSLSLGEQETQYF	TGTGCCAGCAGCTTATCTCTTGGGGAACAAGAGACCCAGTACTTC	NA	NA	TRBV11-2	TRBJ2-5
CASSWGVSGANVLTF	TGTGCCAGCAGCTGGGGGGTCTCTGGGGCCAACGTCCTGACTTTC	few	NA	TRBV5-6	TRBJ2-6
CASSLLTSGETQYF	TGTGCCAGCAGCTTACTTACTAGCGGAGAGACCCAGTACTTC	NA	TRBD2	TRBV7-9	TRBJ2-5
CSASYTGELFF	TGCAGTGCTAGCTACACCGGGGAGCTGTTTTTT	NA	NA	TRBV20-1	TRBJ2-2
CASSLISGSDEQFF	TGTGCCAGCAGCTTAATCAGCGGGAGCGATGAGCAGTTCTTC	NA	TRBD2	TRBV7-9	TRBJ2-1